Listed below are T cell receptor beta chains from one sample, sequenced in a study of Ad26.COV2.S vaccination and SARS-CoV-2 variants. Here immunoSEQ multiplex PCR was the method, and the copy in TCRdb shows in-frame clones only, minus some. The sample comprises 350,000 to 600,000 clones, 89% of which are singletons, and around 1.6% rests with the top ten. The material sequenced was peripheral blood, taken in a trial of Ad26.COV2.S vaccine versus placebo. The receptors here all came from a person between 18 and 65 years old who received the Ad26.COV2.S COVID-19 vaccine or a placebo. CDR3s include the opening cysteine and the closing phenylalanine or tryptophan. The D gene is left open where the match is weak. Clone sizes are given selectively: once, few, many, or a class where the clone is expanded.

TRBV5-1	TRBJ2-3	.	.	13	CASSLYSTDTQYF	TGCGCCAGCAGCTTGTACTCCACAGATACGCAGTATTTT
TRBV11-2	TRBJ2-7	.	TRBD2	15	CASSLGLAGYYEQYF	TGTGCCAGCAGCTTAGGACTAGCGGGATACTACGAGCAGTACTTC
TRBV5-1	TRBJ2-7	.	.	15	CASSPTWTPNYEQYF	TGCGCCAGCAGCCCCACCTGGACACCTAACTACGAGCAGTACTTC
TRBV6-5	TRBJ2-3	.	.	14	CASSRRRRSDTQYF	TGTGCCAGCAGTCGTCGGCGGAGGTCAGATACGCAGTATTTT
TRBV6-5	TRBJ2-7	.	TRBD1	15	CASSADRGASYEQYF	TGTGCCAGCAGCGCCGACAGGGGGGCCTCCTACGAGCAGTACTTC
TRBV7-2	TRBJ2-1	once	.	11	CASSLGAVQFF	TGTGCCAGCAGCTTAGGTGCCGTCCAGTTCTTC
TRBV7-8	TRBJ2-7	.	.	15	CASSLGRGASKEQYF	TGTGCCAGCAGCTTAGGTCGGGGGGCTTCGAAAGAGCAGTACTTC
TRBV11-2	TRBJ1-2	.	TRBD1	18	CASSPRTGWTFPNYGYTF	TGTGCCAGCAGCCCGCGGACAGGGTGGACGTTTCCTAACTATGGCTACACCTTC
TRBV6-5	TRBJ2-7	few	.	13	CASSYFGSYEQYF	TGTGCCAGCAGTTACTTCGGCAGCTACGAGCAGTACTTC
TRBV7-3	TRBJ2-7	.	.	15	CASSLTRTATYEQYF	TGTGCCAGCAGCTTAACAAGGACAGCAACCTACGAGCAGTACTTC
TRBV21-1	TRBJ1-6	.	.	14	CASSKGGENSPLHF	TGTGCCAGCAGCAAAGGGGGGGAAAATTCACCCCTCCACTTT
TRBV19	TRBJ1-6	.	TRBD1	16	CASRDRQGAQNSPLHF	TGTGCCAGTAGAGACCGACAGGGGGCGCAGAATTCACCCCTCCACTTT
TRBV10-3	TRBJ2-4	.	.	15	CAISESTGWLHIQYF	TGTGCCATCAGTGAGTCTACAGGGTGGCTACACATTCAGTACTTC
TRBV19	TRBJ2-7	.	.	14	CASSIRPNRYEQYF	TGTGCCAGTAGTATCCGTCCGAATCGCTACGAGCAGTACTTC
TRBV4-2	TRBJ2-5	.	.	18	CASSQEGLKSANQETQYF	TGTGCCAGCAGCCAAGAAGGGCTCAAGTCGGCCAACCAAGAGACCCAGTACTTC
TRBV27	TRBJ1-2	.	.	13	CASAVRGSAGYTF	TGTGCCAGCGCGGTGAGGGGCTCTGCTGGCTACACCTTC
TRBV3-1/TRBV3-2	TRBJ2-7	.	TRBD1	16	CASSHPGQEGNYEQYF	TGTGCCAGCAGCCACCCGGGACAGGAAGGGAACTACGAGCAGTACTTC
TRBV7-2	TRBJ2-4	once	TRBD1	19	CASSLVGTGTPRAKNIQYF	TGTGCCAGCAGCTTAGTTGGGACAGGGACGCCCCGGGCCAAAAACATTCAGTACTTC
TRBV15	TRBJ1-4	.	.	15	CATSPWQGINEKLFF	TGTGCCACCAGTCCATGGCAGGGGATTAATGAAAAACTGTTTTTT
TRBV14	TRBJ2-5	.	.	11	CASSQGPTQYF	TGTGCCAGCAGCCAAGGCCCGACCCAGTACTTC
TRBV7-2	TRBJ1-3	.	.	16	CASSLDSSRSGNTIYF	TGTGCCAGCAGCTTAGATTCATCTCGCTCTGGAAACACCATATATTTT
TRBV7-3	TRBJ2-1	.	.	14	CASSLTAGNNEQFF	TGTGCCAGCAGCCTTACGGCCGGGAACAATGAGCAGTTCTTC
TRBV28	TRBJ1-2	.	.	14	CASSLSGRYYGYTF	TGTGCCAGCAGTTTATCCGGGAGGTACTATGGCTACACCTTC
TRBV30	TRBJ2-7	.	.	12	CAWTVDSYEQYF	TGTGCCTGGACTGTGGATTCCTACGAGCAGTACTTC
TRBV7-9	TRBJ2-1	.	TRBD2	17	CASSLVWSSGSYNEQFF	TGTGCCAGCAGCTTAGTTTGGTCTAGCGGGTCCTACAATGAGCAGTTCTTC
TRBV9	TRBJ2-2	.	.	13	CASSVHNTGELFF	TGTGCCAGCAGCGTCCATAACACCGGGGAGCTGTTTTTT
TRBV11-3	TRBJ2-2	.	.	13	CASSPQETGELFF	TGTGCCAGCAGCCCTCAAGAAACCGGGGAGCTGTTTTTT
TRBV28	TRBJ2-7	.	TRBD2	14	CASREIAGVGEQYF	TGTGCCAGCAGGGAGATAGCGGGAGTGGGTGAGCAGTACTTC
TRBV19	TRBJ2-7	.	.	14	CASSISDHTYEQYF	TGTGCCAGTAGTATCTCGGACCATACCTACGAGCAGTACTTC
TRBV7-2	TRBJ1-2	.	.	15	CASSLTGAPNYGYTF	TGTGCCAGCAGCTTGACAGGAGCACCTAACTATGGCTACACCTTC
TRBV28	TRBJ1-5	.	TRBD1	13	CATHRGSYQPQHF	TGTGCCACCCACAGGGGTTCGTATCAGCCCCAGCATTTT
TRBV6-5	TRBJ2-7	.	.	13	CASNGLGRYEQYF	TGTGCCAGCAATGGCTTGGGTCGCTACGAGCAGTACTTC
TRBV2	TRBJ2-4	.	.	17	CASSGDPGTLDENIQYF	TGTGCCAGCAGCGGCGACCCGGGAACGCTGGACGAAAACATTCAGTACTTC
TRBV30	TRBJ1-3	.	.	13	CAWARGSGNTIYF	TGTGCCTGGGCCCGGGGCTCTGGAAACACCATATATTTT
TRBV5-6	TRBJ2-5	.	.	15	CASSGGGTWGETQYF	TGTGCCAGCAGCGGTGGTGGGACCTGGGGAGAGACCCAGTACTTC
TRBV2	TRBJ1-1	.	TRBD1	14	CASRLDRGNTEAFF	TGTGCCAGCAGATTAGACAGGGGGAACACTGAAGCTTTCTTT
TRBV6-2/TRBV6-3	TRBJ2-1	.	TRBD2	15	CASSYSPSGYNEQFF	TGTGCCAGCAGTTACTCGCCTAGCGGATACAATGAGCAGTTCTTC
TRBV2	TRBJ2-4	.	.	11	CASSVKNIQYF	TGTGCCAGCAGTGTCAAAAACATTCAGTACTTC
TRBV5-1	TRBJ2-1	.	.	13	CASSIPGAHEQFF	TGCGCCAGCAGCATCCCGGGAGCCCATGAGCAGTTCTTC
TRBV11-2	TRBJ1-2	.	TRBD1	14	CASSLGTGGRGYTF	TGTGCCAGCAGCTTAGGAACAGGGGGCAGGGGCTACACCTTC